This T cell receptor (beta chain) appears in the sequencing data of a study of blood T cell repertoires in COVID-19. Overall study: Samples came from the United States, Italy and Spain, spanning acute and convalescent COVID-19.

Per the study methods: Amplification from reference gene primers served as the basis for estimated nucleated cell counts. The repertoire was sequenced with immunoSEQ multiplex PCR; TCRdb's copy has only in-frame clones and lacks some. D and trimming come from the DNA, and the V and J calls and clone size come from that table. The sample records roughly 80,000 clones, roughly 90% being singletons. The receptor was isolated from a man aged 55 to 70 with acute or convalescent COVID-19. The sequenced sample was peripheral blood.

DNA of the CDR3: TGCGCCAGCAGCTCAGACAGGGGCCCCGCTCGTGTCGACACTGAAGCTTTCTTT. This codes for CASSSDRGPARVDTEAFF. The J gene is TRBJ1-1, the V gene TRBV5-1; 8 nucleotides line up with TRBD1. CDR3 length: 18 amino acids. The V segment lost 3 bases and the J segment 3 bases; nucleotides outside the gene matches: 16. Germline CDR1 SGHRS, CDR2 YFSETQ.